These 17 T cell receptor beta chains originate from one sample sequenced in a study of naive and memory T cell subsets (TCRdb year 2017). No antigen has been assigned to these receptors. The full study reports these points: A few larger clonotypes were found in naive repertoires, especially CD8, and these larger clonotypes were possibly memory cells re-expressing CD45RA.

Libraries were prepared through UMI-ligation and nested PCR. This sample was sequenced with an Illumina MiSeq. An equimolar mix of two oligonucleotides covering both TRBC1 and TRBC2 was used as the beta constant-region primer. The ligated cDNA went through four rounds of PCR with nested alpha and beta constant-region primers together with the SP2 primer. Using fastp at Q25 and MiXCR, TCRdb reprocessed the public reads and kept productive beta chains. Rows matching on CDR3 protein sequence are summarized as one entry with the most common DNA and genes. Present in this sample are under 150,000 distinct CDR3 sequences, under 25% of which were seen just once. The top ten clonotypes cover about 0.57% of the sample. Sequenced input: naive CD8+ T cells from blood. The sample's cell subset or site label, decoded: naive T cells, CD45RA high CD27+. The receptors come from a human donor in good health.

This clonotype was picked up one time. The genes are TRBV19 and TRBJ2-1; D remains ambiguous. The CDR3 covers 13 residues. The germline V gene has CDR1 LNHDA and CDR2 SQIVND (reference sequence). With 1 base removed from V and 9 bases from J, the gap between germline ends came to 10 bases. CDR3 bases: TGTGCCAGTAGTATAGCGTACCAATTTGAGCAGTTCTTC. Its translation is CASSIAYQFEQFF.

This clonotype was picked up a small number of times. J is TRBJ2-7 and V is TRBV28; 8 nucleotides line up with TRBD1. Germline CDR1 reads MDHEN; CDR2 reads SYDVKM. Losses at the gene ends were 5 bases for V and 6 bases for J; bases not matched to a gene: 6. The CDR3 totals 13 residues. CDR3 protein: CASSLRGQLEQYF. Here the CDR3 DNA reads TGTGCCAGCAGTCTCAGGGGGCAACTCGAGCAGTACTTC.

The CDR3: CAISEPGQVFTDTQYF. The CDR3, as DNA: TGTGCCATCAGTGAGCCGGGACAGGTTTTCACAGATACGCAGTATTTT. The gene calls are TRBV10-3 and TRBJ2-3; TRBD1 matches at 8 bases. Germline V CDR1 and CDR2: ENHRY, SYGVKD. J lost 2 bases, V lost 2 bases, and 6 bases had no gene match. CDR3 size: 16 residues.

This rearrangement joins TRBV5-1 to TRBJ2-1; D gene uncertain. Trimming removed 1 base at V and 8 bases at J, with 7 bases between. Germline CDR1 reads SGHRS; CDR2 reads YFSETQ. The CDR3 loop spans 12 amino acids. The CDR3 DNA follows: TGCGCCAGCAGCTTGCATGTCGATGAGCAGTTCTTC. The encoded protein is CASSLHVDEQFF. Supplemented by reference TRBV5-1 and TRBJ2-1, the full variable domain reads KAGVTQTPRYLIKTRGQQVTLSCSPISGHRSVSWYQQTPGQGLQFLFEYFSETQRNKGNFPGRFSGRQFSNSRSEMNVSTLELGDSALYLCASSLHVDEQFFGPGTRLTVL.

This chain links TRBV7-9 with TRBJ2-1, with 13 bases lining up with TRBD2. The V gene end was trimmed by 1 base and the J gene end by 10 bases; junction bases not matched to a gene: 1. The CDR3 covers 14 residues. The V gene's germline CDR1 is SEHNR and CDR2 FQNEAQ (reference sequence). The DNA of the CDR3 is TGTGCCAGCAGCTTAGGGACTAGCGGGAGAGAGCAGTTCTTC. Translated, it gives CASSLGTSGREQFF.

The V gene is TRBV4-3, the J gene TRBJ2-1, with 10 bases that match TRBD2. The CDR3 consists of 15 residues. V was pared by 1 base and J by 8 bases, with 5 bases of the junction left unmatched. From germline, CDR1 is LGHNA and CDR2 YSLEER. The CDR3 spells CASSQGLAGVDEQFF. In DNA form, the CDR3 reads TGCGCCAGCAGCCAAGGCCTAGCGGGAGTAGATGAGCAGTTCTTC.

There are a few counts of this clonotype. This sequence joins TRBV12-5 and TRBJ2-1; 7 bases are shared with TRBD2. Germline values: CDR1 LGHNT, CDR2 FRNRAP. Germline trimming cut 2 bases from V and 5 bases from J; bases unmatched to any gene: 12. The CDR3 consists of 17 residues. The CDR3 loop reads CASGLFRGGGYDNEQFF. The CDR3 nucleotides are TGTGCTAGTGGTTTGTTTCGTGGGGGAGGGTACGACAATGAGCAGTTCTTC.

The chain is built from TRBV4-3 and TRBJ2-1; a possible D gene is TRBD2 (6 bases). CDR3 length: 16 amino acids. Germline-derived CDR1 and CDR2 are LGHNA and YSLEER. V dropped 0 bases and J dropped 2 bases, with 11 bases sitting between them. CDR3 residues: CASSQDRSGAYNEQFF. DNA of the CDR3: TGCGCCAGCAGCCAAGATCGGTCGGGAGCCTACAATGAGCAGTTCTTC.

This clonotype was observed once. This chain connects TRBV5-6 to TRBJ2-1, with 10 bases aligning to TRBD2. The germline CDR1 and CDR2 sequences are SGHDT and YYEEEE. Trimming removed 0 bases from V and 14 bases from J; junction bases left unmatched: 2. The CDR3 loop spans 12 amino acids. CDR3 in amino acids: CASSLVSGREFF. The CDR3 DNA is TGTGCCAGCAGCTTGGTAAGCGGGAGGGAGTTCTTC.

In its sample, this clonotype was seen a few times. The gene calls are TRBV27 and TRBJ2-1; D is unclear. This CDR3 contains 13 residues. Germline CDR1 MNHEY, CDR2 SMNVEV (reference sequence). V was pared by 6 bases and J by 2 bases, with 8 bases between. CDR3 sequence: CASSFSTYNEQFF. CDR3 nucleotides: TGTGCCAGCAGCTTCTCGACCTACAATGAGCAGTTCTTC.

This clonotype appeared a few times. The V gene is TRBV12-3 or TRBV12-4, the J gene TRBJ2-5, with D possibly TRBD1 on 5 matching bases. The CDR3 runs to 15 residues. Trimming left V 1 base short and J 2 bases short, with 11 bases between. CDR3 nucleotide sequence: TGTGCCAGCAGTTTAGAGGCAGGGTTTCAAGAGACCCAGTACTTC. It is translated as CASSLEAGFQETQYF.

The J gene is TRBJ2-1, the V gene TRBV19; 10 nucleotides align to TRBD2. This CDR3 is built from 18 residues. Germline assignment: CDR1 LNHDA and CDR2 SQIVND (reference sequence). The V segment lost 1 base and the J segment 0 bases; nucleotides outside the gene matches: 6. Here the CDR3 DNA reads TGTGCCAGTAGTATAGGGCCAGCGGGAGGGAGCTCCTACAATGAGCAGTTCTTC. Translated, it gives CASSIGPAGGSSYNEQFF.

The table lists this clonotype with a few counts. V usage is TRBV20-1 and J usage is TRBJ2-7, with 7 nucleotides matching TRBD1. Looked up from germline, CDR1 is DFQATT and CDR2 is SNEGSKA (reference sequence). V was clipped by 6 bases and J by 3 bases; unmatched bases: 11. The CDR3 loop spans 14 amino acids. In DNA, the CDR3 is TGCAGTGCCCCCGGGACAGTAAAGAGCTACGAGCAGTACTTC. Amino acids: CSAPGTVKSYEQYF.

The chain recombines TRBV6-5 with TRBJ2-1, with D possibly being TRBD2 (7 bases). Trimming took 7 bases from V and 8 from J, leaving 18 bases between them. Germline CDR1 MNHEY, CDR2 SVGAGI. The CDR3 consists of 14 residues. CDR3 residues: CASTLAAGADEQFF. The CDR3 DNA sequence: TGTGCCAGCACCCTCGCGGCGGGGGCGGATGAGCAGTTCTTC.

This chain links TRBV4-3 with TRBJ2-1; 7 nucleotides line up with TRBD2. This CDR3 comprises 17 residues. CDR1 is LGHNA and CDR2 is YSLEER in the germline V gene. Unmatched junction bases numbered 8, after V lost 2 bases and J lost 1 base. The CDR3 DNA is TGCGCCAGCAGCCAAAGGTTCCTAGCGGAATCCTACAATGAGCAGTTCTTC. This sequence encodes CASSQRFLAESYNEQFF.

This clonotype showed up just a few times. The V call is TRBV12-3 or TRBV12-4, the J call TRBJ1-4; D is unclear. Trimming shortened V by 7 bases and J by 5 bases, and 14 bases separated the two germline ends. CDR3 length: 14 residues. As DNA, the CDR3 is TGTGCCAGCACCCCCGGTGGGTCGAATGAAAAACTGTTTTTT. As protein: CASTPGGSNEKLFF.

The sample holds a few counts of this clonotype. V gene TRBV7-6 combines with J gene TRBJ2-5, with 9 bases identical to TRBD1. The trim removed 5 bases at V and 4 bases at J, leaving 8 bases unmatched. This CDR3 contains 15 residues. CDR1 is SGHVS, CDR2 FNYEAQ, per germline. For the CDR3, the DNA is TGTGCCAGCAGCCCTCCGGACAGGGGCGTAGAGACCCAGTACTTC. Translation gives CASSPPDRGVETQYF.